The 27 T cell receptor beta chains given below trace back to one sample, sequenced in a study of cytomegalovirus exposure and HLA in healthy donors. Sequenced by immunoSEQ multiplex PCR; TCRdb stores in-frame clones only, minus some. Among 50,000 to 65,000 clones listed, roughly 94% were seen once. The sequenced material came from PBMCs. The origin of the receptors is a woman aged 18-29 years in good health and CMV-seropositive.

This sequence joins TRBV28 and TRBJ2-3; D remains ambiguous. Between the trimmed V and J ends, which lost 4 bases and 0 bases, there was a span of 11 bases. The CDR3 consists of 15 residues. Looked up from germline, CDR1 is MDHEN and CDR2 is SYDVKM. In DNA form, the CDR3 reads TGTGCCAGCAGTTCTCTAGGCGGTAGCACAGATACGCAGTATTTT. Translated, it gives CASSSLGGSTDTQYF.

The rearrangement uses TRBV11-2 and TRBJ1-4; the D gene is possibly TRBD1 (6 bases). This CDR3 comprises 14 residues. CDR1 is SGHAT and CDR2 is FQNNGV in the germline V gene. V lost 1 base and J 10 bases, leaving 13 bases between the germline ends. CDR3 sequence reads: CASSLGDRFGKLFF. As DNA, the CDR3 is TGTGCCAGCAGCTTAGGAGACAGGTTTGGAAAACTGTTTTTT.

The chain joins TRBV15 to TRBJ2-3; no firm D call. Per the germline V gene, CDR1 is LNHNV and CDR2 is YYDKDF (reference sequence). CDR3 size: 13 residues. With 3 bases removed from V and 6 bases from J, the gap between germline ends came to 10 bases. The CDR3 DNA follows: TGTGCCACCAGCAGCCATATACGGGATACGCAGTATTTT. Residues: CATSSHIRDTQYF.

CDR3 in amino acids: CASSLTGNEQYF. CDR3 sequence (DNA): TGTGCCAGCAGCTTAACAGGGAACGAGCAGTACTTC. The chain links TRBV7-9 to TRBJ2-7; tentative D call: TRBD1 (6 bases). The CDR3 consists of 12 residues. The V gene's germline CDR1 is SEHNR and CDR2 FQNEAQ (reference sequence). Trimming removed 2 bases from V and 5 bases from J, with 7 bases in between. The complete variable domain, with remaining parts taken from reference TRBV7-9 and TRBJ2-7, reads DTGVSQNPRHKITKRGQNVTFRCDPISEHNRLYWYRQTLGQGPEFLTYFQNEAQLEKSRLLSDRFSAERPKGSFSTLEIQRTEQGDSAMYLCASSLTGNEQYFGPGTRLTVT.

The V call is TRBV11-2, the J call TRBJ2-2; 7 bases match TRBD2. CDR1 is SGHAT and CDR2 is FQNNGV in the germline V gene. Germline trimming cut 4 bases from V and 1 base from J; bases unmatched to any gene: 3. This CDR3 comprises 15 residues. The chain's CDR3 is CASSSVAGNTGELFF. Written as DNA, the CDR3 is TGTGCCAGCAGCTCGGTAGCGGGGAACACCGGGGAGCTGTTTTTT.

The rearrangement uses TRBV4-2 and TRBJ1-6; D unresolved. The length of the CDR3 is 17 residues. Deletions cut 2 bases from V and 5 bases from J, with 16 bases between. Germline CDR1 and CDR2: LGHNA and YNFKEQ. In DNA form, the CDR3 reads TGTGCCAGCAGCCAAAGTCAATTAGGTACAGATAATTCACCCCTCCACTTT. Translated, it gives CASSQSQLGTDNSPLHF.

In its sample, this clone was seen once. The J gene is TRBJ1-1, the V gene TRBV28, with D unresolved. This CDR3 contains 15 residues. Trimming cost V 3 bases and J 4 bases, with 15 bases left between them. CDR1 MDHEN and CDR2 SYDVKM come from the germline V gene. CDR3 region: CASSLRTGRGTEAFF. CDR3 DNA: TGTGCCAGCAGTTTGCGGACTGGTCGTGGCACTGAAGCTTTCTTT.

This clone showed up just once. The V and J genes are TRBV2 and TRBJ1-1; possible D gene TRBD1, 6 bases. CDR1 and CDR2 from the germline V gene are SNHLY and FYNNEI. Trimming took off 6 bases at V and 7 bases at J, with 15 bases between the two ends. The CDR3 consists of 13 residues. The CDR3 region has the DNA TGTGCCAGCAGAGTTGAGGGGGTGGGTGAAGCTTTCTTT. This gives the protein CASRVEGVGEAFF.

This sequence joins TRBV7-9 and TRBJ2-7, with no clear D. There are 14 residues in the CDR3. V was clipped by 5 bases and J by 3 bases, with 14 bases between them. CDR1 SEHNR and CDR2 FQNEAQ come from the germline V gene (reference sequence). The CDR3 here is CASSTTSALYEQYF. DNA for the CDR3: TGTGCCAGCAGCACGACTTCGGCCCTCTACGAGCAGTACTTC.

The chain recombines TRBV5-1 with TRBJ1-1; 7 bases line up with TRBD1. Germline V gene sequence: CDR1 SGHRS, CDR2 YFSETQ. J was trimmed by 8 bases and V by 5 bases; bases with no gene match: 9. The CDR3 sequence is 13 residues long. The CDR3 nucleotides are TGCGCCAGCAGGCAAACAGGGGTAGAGGAAGCTTTCTTT. This sequence encodes CASRQTGVEEAFF.

This chain uses TRBV6-5 with TRBJ1-3; D may be TRBD1 (5 bases). Trimming cost V 5 bases and J 2 bases, with 10 bases left between them. Germline lookup yields CDR1 MNHEY and CDR2 SVGAGI. CDR3 length: 14 amino acids. The CDR3 loop reads CASSIGRAGNTIYF. CDR3 DNA sequence: TGTGCCAGCAGTATCGGCAGGGCTGGAAACACCATATATTTT.

The chain joins TRBV4-1 to TRBJ2-7; possibly TRBD1 for D (6 bases). V lost 0 bases to trimming and J lost 2 bases, with 14 bases between them. CDR3 size: 16 residues. CDR1 and CDR2 (germline): MGHRA, YSYEKL. The CDR3 DNA sequence: TGCGCCAGCAGCCAAGAGTTCTCAGGGGTAGCCTACGAGCAGTACTTC. As protein: CASSQEFSGVAYEQYF.

The J gene is TRBJ2-1, the V gene TRBV6-5; TRBD2 agrees at 13 bases. The CDR3 has 15 amino acids. CDR1 is MNHEY and CDR2 is SVGAGI in the germline V gene. V shed 6 bases and J 6 bases; nucleotides not matched to a gene: 5. Here the CDR3 reads CASRPGLAGVNEQFF. The CDR3 DNA reads TGTGCCAGCAGACCTGGACTAGCGGGGGTCAATGAGCAGTTCTTC.

The genes are TRBV27 and TRBJ2-1; 13 nucleotides line up with TRBD2. Germline CDR1 is MNHEY and CDR2 is SMNVEV (reference sequence). V trimming: 5 bases; J trimming: 5 bases; junction bases outside the gene matches: 6. This CDR3 has 16 residues. The CDR3 protein is CASSVPGLAGDNEQFF. DNA of the CDR3: TGTGCCAGCAGTGTACCAGGACTAGCGGGGGACAATGAGCAGTTCTTC.

This clone was seen a single time. The V and J genes are TRBV4-2 and TRBJ1-1; no firm D call. V gave up 5 bases and J gave up 6 bases, with 19 bases separating them. The length of the CDR3 is 15 residues. Germline-derived CDR1 and CDR2 are LGHNA and YNFKEQ. As DNA, the CDR3 is TGTGCCAGCAGCACCCCCCGACTACGCTTCGCTGAAGCTTTCTTT. Protein: CASSTPRLRFAEAFF.

The J gene is TRBJ1-2, the V gene TRBV6-5; 7 positions match TRBD1. The CDR3 totals 14 residues. Germline-derived CDR1 and CDR2 are MNHEY and SVGAGI. J lost 1 base, V lost 3 bases, and 2 bases had no gene match. CDR3 sequence (DNA): TGTGCCAGCAGTTATGACAGGGTTAACTATGGCTACACCTTC. Translated: CASSYDRVNYGYTF.

This chain joins TRBV6-1 and TRBJ1-2, with D maybe TRBD1 (6 bases). The germline V gene encodes CDR1 MNHNS and CDR2 SASEGT. V lost 3 bases and J lost 4, with 9 bases in between. CDR3 size: 13 residues. Here the CDR3 reads CASSDTGPYGYTF. Written as DNA, the CDR3 is TGTGCCAGCAGTGATACAGGGCCCTATGGCTACACCTTC.

This chain links TRBV25-1 with TRBJ2-7; a possible D gene is TRBD2 (7 bases). CDR3 length: 17 amino acids. With 2 bases removed from V and 0 bases from J, the gap between germline ends came to 17 bases. Per the germline V gene, CDR1 is MGHDK and CDR2 is SYGVNS. The CDR3 DNA is TGTGCCAGCAGTGAAGCCGGGGCGGGGGCAGGCTCCTACGAGCAGTACTTC. It is translated as CASSEAGAGAGSYEQYF.

V and J are TRBV5-1 and TRBJ2-1; TRBD2 agrees at 14 bases. The germline gives CDR1 SGHRS, CDR2 YFSETQ. The CDR3 extends over 19 amino acids. Unmatched junction bases numbered 6, after V lost 0 bases and J lost 1 base. CDR3 in amino acids: CASSLGLAGGPGSYNEQFF. As DNA, the CDR3 is TGCGCCAGCAGCTTGGGACTAGCGGGAGGGCCGGGGTCCTACAATGAGCAGTTCTTC.

The V gene is TRBV27, the J gene TRBJ2-7; 15 nucleotides match TRBD2. Germline loops: CDR1 MNHEY, CDR2 SMNVEV (reference sequence). The CDR3 has 15 residues. The V and J ends lost 7 bases and 3 bases, in that order; junction bases with no gene match: 4. The CDR3 sequence: CASTGLAGGLYEQYF. The CDR3 DNA sequence: TGTGCCAGCACCGGACTAGCGGGAGGGCTCTACGAGCAGTACTTC.

The genes are TRBV11-2 and TRBJ2-7; 10 nucleotides line up with TRBD2. The CDR3 length is 14 residues. Per germline, CDR1 SGHAT and CDR2 FQNNGV. Trimming removed 5 bases from V and 6 bases from J; junction bases left unmatched: 7. CDR3 sequence reads: CASSPLAGGFEQYF. In nucleotides, the CDR3 is TGTGCCAGCAGCCCCTTAGCGGGGGGATTCGAGCAGTACTTC.

The chain joins TRBV7-8 to TRBJ1-2; TRBD1 agrees at 8 bases. Germline trimming cut 1 base from V and 0 bases from J; bases unmatched to any gene: 7. Per the germline V gene, CDR1 is SGHVS and CDR2 is FQNEAQ. The CDR3 length is 17 residues. In nucleotides, the CDR3 is TGTGCCAGCAGCTTAGTAGCAGGGGGCGGAACTAACTATGGCTACACCTTC. As protein: CASSLVAGGGTNYGYTF.

In its sample, this clone was seen once. The chain employs TRBV6-6 and TRBJ1-1; D unclear. CDR1 and CDR2 from the germline V gene are MNHNY and SVGAGI (reference sequence). CDR3 length: 14 residues. V lost 2 bases and J lost 4, with 11 bases in between. CDR3 in amino acids: CASSYAVIGTEAFF. As DNA, the CDR3 is TGTGCCAGCAGTTACGCTGTGATCGGCACTGAAGCTTTCTTT.

The V gene is TRBV7-9, the J gene TRBJ2-7, with D perhaps TRBD1 (8 bases). The CDR3 is 15 residues long. CDR1 is SEHNR, CDR2 FQNEAQ, per germline (reference sequence). Trimming removed 4 bases at V and 7 bases at J, with 20 bases between. The CDR3 loop is CASSSPTGGVREQYF. The CDR3 DNA reads as TGTGCCAGCAGCTCACCTACAGGGGGGGTTCGGGAGCAGTACTTC.

The chain is built from TRBV29-1 and TRBJ2-2; D may be TRBD2 (7 bases). Trimming left V 6 bases short and J 7 bases short, with 15 bases between. The CDR3 covers 13 residues. CDR1 is SQVTM and CDR2 is ANQGSEA in the germline V gene. In DNA, the CDR3 is TGCAGCGTCTGGAGGGGGGGCGGCGGGGAGCTGTTTTTT. It translates to CSVWRGGGGELFF.

The genes are TRBV6-6 and TRBJ2-3; D is unresolved. The germline V gene encodes CDR1 MNHNY and CDR2 SVGAGI (reference sequence). Trimming shortened V by 10 bases and J by 8 bases, and 13 bases separated the two germline ends. The CDR3 sequence is 11 residues long. The CDR3 sequence is CATGLGGTQYF. The DNA of the CDR3 is TGTGCCACCGGTCTTGGTGGTACGCAGTATTTT.

J is TRBJ2-7 and V is TRBV7-2; 7 positions match TRBD2. Trimming cost V 1 base and J 2 bases; bases outside gene matches: 8. The CDR3 has 16 amino acids. The germline V gene has CDR1 SGHTA and CDR2 FQGNSA. The CDR3 protein is CASSLEYSRGTYEQYF. CDR3 nucleotide sequence: TGTGCCAGCAGCTTAGAGTACTCGCGGGGGACCTACGAGCAGTACTTC.